This T cell receptor (beta chain) stems from a study of blood T cell repertoires in COVID-19. Study information: Sites across the United States, Italy and Spain contributed samples from acute and convalescent COVID-19. The analysed material was cDNA or gDNA that came from T cells, B-cell-depleted T cells, or PBMCs.

Study processing details: Researchers report that nucleated cell counts were estimated from reference gene primer amplification. Sequencing was performed with immunoSEQ multiplex PCR; in TCRdb, only in-frame clones are kept and a portion is missing. V and J calls and clone size come straight from that table; D and trimming were deduced from the DNA. The sample lists around 60,000 clones; roughly 88% were seen once. Trimming left V 8 bases short and J 7 bases short, with 11 bases between. CDR1 SEHNR and CDR2 FQNEAQ come from the germline V gene (reference sequence). The CDR3 is made up of 12 amino acids.

Sequenced material: peripheral blood. The source of this sequence is a man in his fifties with active COVID-19. The chain joins TRBV7-9 to TRBJ1-4; D may be TRBD1 (5 bases). CDR3 in DNA: TGTGCCAGCGAACGGGGGGGTGAAAAACTGTTTTTT. Protein: CASERGGEKLFF.